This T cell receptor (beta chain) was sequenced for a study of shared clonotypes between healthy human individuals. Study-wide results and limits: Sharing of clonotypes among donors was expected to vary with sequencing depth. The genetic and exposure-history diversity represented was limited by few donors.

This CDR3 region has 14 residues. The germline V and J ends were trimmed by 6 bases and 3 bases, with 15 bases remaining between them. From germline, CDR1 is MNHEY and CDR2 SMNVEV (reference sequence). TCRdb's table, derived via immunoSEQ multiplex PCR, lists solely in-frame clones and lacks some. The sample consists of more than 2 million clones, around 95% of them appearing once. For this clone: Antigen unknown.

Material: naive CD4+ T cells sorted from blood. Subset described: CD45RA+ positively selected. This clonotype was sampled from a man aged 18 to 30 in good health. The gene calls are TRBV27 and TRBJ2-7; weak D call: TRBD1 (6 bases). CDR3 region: CASRLRDTNYEQYF. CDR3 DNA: TGTGCCAGCAGACTACGGGACACCAACTACGAGCAGTACTTC.